This T cell receptor beta chain was obtained from a study of T-cell reconstitution after alpha-beta-depleted transplantation in children. Unique molecular identifiers were built into the TCRbeta library. From the PCR reads, TCRdb called clonotypes with MiXCR, one entry per CDR3 protein. The profile covers some 550,000 distinct CDR3 sequences, with 20% to 25% appearing a single time and less than 15% taken by the ten largest. Germline assignment: CDR1 KGHDR and CDR2 SFDVKD. V lost 3 bases and J lost 7, with 8 bases in between. The CDR3 has 12 residues. The chain links TRBV24-1 to TRBJ1-2, with D possibly matching TRBD1 (5 bases). Sample: PBMCs, mostly from graft donor cells, taken 360 days after TCRalphabeta/CD19-depleted stem cell transplant. The sequence was obtained from a boy under three years old who had a stem cell transplant for acute myeloid leukemia, so the T cells may come from the graft donor. The chain's CDR3 is CATSDAGLGYTF. Written as DNA, the CDR3 is TGTGCCACCAGTGATGCAGGGCTTGGCTACACCTTC.